This TCR beta chain comes out of a study of cytomegalovirus exposure and HLA in healthy donors (dated by TCRdb to 2015 to 2018). Notes on the research overall: A later analysis indicated that the 130 or so validation repertoires were generated on the platform also employed for the 720 or so repertoires of the first cohort. The study was designed to test whether signatures of past pathogen exposure could be identified by cataloging public T cell receptors. A separate validation cohort of roughly 130 different subjects was used in addition to the approximately 700-subject first cohort. The study combined high-throughput TCR immunosequencing, statistical association of individual TCRs with disease status, and machine learning to predict cytomegalovirus infection status. Overall results and qualifications from the work: The authors suggested that the approach could potentially be extended to other disease states and immunological phenotypes. Cytomegalovirus status was reported to be diagnosed by the classifier with high specificity and sensitivity in both the original and validation cohorts. A later analysis lacked HLA typing for the validation cohort, so it scored co-occurrence in that cohort across all 110 or so repertoires. Most TCR sequences were observed very rarely across donors, whereas some public TCRs were present in many individuals. Three of the identified cytomegalovirus-associated TCR beta chains were confirmed in vitro to be specific for cytomegalovirus antigens. The study listed 164 TCR beta chains as associated with cytomegalovirus. Of the cluster scores, roughly 93% were above 0 in a later analysis, which found that TCRs clustered in the first cohort also tended to co-occur in the roughly 130 validation repertoires.

The donors were included in the validation cohort of around 120 subjects, a group kept apart from the roughly 670-subject first cohort. The CDR3 holds 16 amino acids from the cysteine to the phenylalanine. The only DNA kept is the CDR3, 48 bases in frame from the first base. V ends up 4 bases short and J 4 bases short, with an unmatched junction base count of 7. In the germline V gene (reference sequence), CDR1 corresponds to MNHEY and CDR2 to SMNVEV. Receptor libraries were prepared by the immunoSEQ multiplex PCR assay. Processing in the source paper ran as follows. A statistical classification framework was built to diagnose cytomegalovirus status from the catalog of TCR beta chain sequences. The table comes from immuneACCESS by way of TCRdb, which keeps in-frame sequences with V and J called. Part of the clones is missing from these tables; in studies checked, under half for an unresolved V gene and the rest for unknown reasons. D and trimming come from the DNA, and the V and J calls and clone size come from that table. Present in this sample are about 170,000 clones, approximately 86% of which were seen just once. The top ten clones comprise approximately 2.2% of the sample.

This clone has only one observation. No antigen is known for it. Base qualities are not recorded, but no much larger clone differs from it by a single base. The receptor comes from a woman younger than 30 in good health and CMV-seronegative. The sample taken for sequencing was PBMCs. In this chain, TRBV27 is recombined with TRBJ2-2; 9 bases in the middle match TRBD1. In nucleotides, the sequence is TGTGCCAGCAGTTCCCTCGGGACAGGGTCCACCGGGGAGCTGTTTTTT. Protein translation: CASSSLGTGSTGELFF.